Presented here are 7 T cell receptor beta chains from one specimen sequenced in a study of monozygotic twins with inflammatory bowel disease. TCRdb reanalyzed the 5' RACE reads and collapses them to one entry per CDR3 protein, without DNA. The table counts approximately 420,000 distinct CDR3 sequences; 2.4% lies in the top ten. Sequencing was performed on blood. The receptor source for this set is a human donor with ulcerative colitis or Crohn's disease, or a healthy co-twin of an affected twin (not recorded which).

The rearrangement joins TRBV5-8 to TRBJ2-3; TCRdb proposes TRBD2, but this gene call is untestable without DNA. This CDR3 has 15 amino acids. The germline CDR1 and CDR2 sequences are SGHTS and YDEGEE. The CDR3 region is CASSLYLAASDTQYF.

This chain uses TRBV6-5 with TRBJ2-4. The CDR3 runs 15 residues. Germline values: CDR1 MNHEY, CDR2 SVGAGI. Here the CDR3 reads CASSYSREAKNIQYF.

The chain carries TRBV7-2 and TRBJ1-1; the D call of TRBD1 rests on TCRdb alone, since no DNA is present to check it. Germline V gives CDR1 SGHTA, CDR2 FQGNSA. This CDR3 region has 17 residues. The CDR3 protein is CASSFRQGAESNTEAFF.

The chain carries TRBV30 and TRBJ1-6. The germline gives CDR1 GTSNPN, CDR2 SVGIG (reference sequence). The length of the CDR3 is 13 residues. CDR3 region: CAGTRRINSPLHF.

V is TRBV18 and J is TRBJ2-3. This CDR3 is 16 amino acids long. CDR1 and CDR2 (germline): KGHSH, LQKENI. CDR3 residues: CASSPPGKSSTDTQYF.

The chain combines TRBV29-1 with TRBJ2-5; the D call of TRBD2 rests on TCRdb alone, since no DNA is present to check it. CDR3 length: 13 amino acids. CDR1 and CDR2 (germline): SQVTM, ANQGSEA. The CDR3 sequence is CSVEAGGWETQYF.

The chain recombines TRBV11-2 with TRBJ2-5. Germline V CDR1 and CDR2: SGHAT, FQNNGV. CDR3 length: 15 amino acids. The CDR3 spells CASSVRTVPQETQYF.